This is a list of T cell receptor beta chains from one sample in a study of post-analysis software for immune sequencing data. Using its own MiXCR run on the PCR reads, TCRdb lists one record per CDR3 protein. The sample carries about 460,000 distinct CDR3 sequences, under 55% recorded once. The material sequenced was blood. The source is a girl aged 10 to 17 with multiple sclerosis. CDR3s include the opening cysteine and the closing phenylalanine or tryptophan. The order of the fields is J gene, clone size, V gene, D gene, CDR3 DNA, CDR3 protein. A D gene is named only where the DNA matches it firmly. Only some rows state a clone size, as once, few, many or a class for expanded clones.

j_gene: TRBJ1-5
abundance: -
v_gene: TRBV2
d_gene: TRBD1
CDR3nt: TGTGCCAGCAGTCCACAGGGGGAAAGCAATCAGCCCCAGCATTTT
CDR3aa: CASSPQGESNQPQHF

j_gene: TRBJ2-6
abundance: -
v_gene: TRBV10-3
d_gene: -
CDR3nt: TGTGCCATCAGCGTGGATCTCTCTGGGGCCAACGTCCTGACTTTC
CDR3aa: CAISVDLSGANVLTF

j_gene: TRBJ2-1
abundance: -
v_gene: TRBV5-1
d_gene: -
CDR3nt: TGCGCCGGCAGCTATCGAGGGGGGGATTACAATGAGCAGTTCTTC
CDR3aa: CAGSYRGGDYNEQFF

j_gene: TRBJ2-1
abundance: -
v_gene: TRBV11-2
d_gene: TRBD2
CDR3nt: TGTGCCAGCAGACCCGGGACTAGCGGCCTCAATGAGCAGTTCTTC
CDR3aa: CASRPGTSGLNEQFF

j_gene: TRBJ2-3
abundance: few
v_gene: TRBV11-2
d_gene: TRBD2
CDR3nt: TGTGCCAGCAGCTTGCTAGCGGGACATACAGATACGCAGTATTTT
CDR3aa: CASSLLAGHTDTQYF

j_gene: TRBJ2-3
abundance: -
v_gene: TRBV4-1
d_gene: -
CDR3nt: TGCGCCAGCAGCCAAGAATTGGAAACAGATACGCAGTATTTT
CDR3aa: CASSQELETDTQYF

j_gene: TRBJ1-1
abundance: -
v_gene: TRBV20-1
d_gene: -
CDR3nt: TGCAGTGCTAGAGATCCCATGCCGAACACTGAAGCTTTCTTT
CDR3aa: CSARDPMPNTEAFF

j_gene: TRBJ2-6
abundance: many
v_gene: TRBV7-3
d_gene: -
CDR3nt: TGTGCCAGCAGCTTAACAGGGTACTCGGGGGCCAACGTCCTGACTTTC
CDR3aa: CASSLTGYSGANVLTF

j_gene: TRBJ2-1
abundance: few
v_gene: TRBV28
d_gene: -
CDR3nt: TGTGCCACCGCACTAAAAAAGCAGTTCTTC
CDR3aa: CATALKKQFF

j_gene: TRBJ2-5
abundance: few
v_gene: TRBV2
d_gene: TRBD1
CDR3nt: TGTGCCAGCCGACTGACGACAGGGTTGGAGACCCAGTACTTC
CDR3aa: CASRLTTGLETQYF

j_gene: TRBJ2-7
abundance: -
v_gene: TRBV20-1
d_gene: TRBD1
CDR3nt: TGCAGTGCGATGGACAGGGGGAGGAACGAGCAGTACTTC
CDR3aa: CSAMDRGRNEQYF

j_gene: TRBJ2-3
abundance: few
v_gene: TRBV7-6
d_gene: -
CDR3nt: TGTGCCAGCAGCGCCGTACGGGCAGATACGCAGTATTTT
CDR3aa: CASSAVRADTQYF

j_gene: TRBJ2-5
abundance: -
v_gene: TRBV7-8
d_gene: -
CDR3nt: TGTGCCAACAGCTTAGCGGATGGCCAAGAGACCCAGTACTTC
CDR3aa: CANSLADGQETQYF

j_gene: TRBJ1-6
abundance: -
v_gene: TRBV7-6
d_gene: -
CDR3nt: TGTGCCAGCAGCGGCCGGAGCTCCTATAATTCACCCCTCCACTTT
CDR3aa: CASSGRSSYNSPLHF

j_gene: TRBJ1-1
abundance: few
v_gene: TRBV29-1
d_gene: TRBD1
CDR3nt: TGCAGCGTCCCATCGAGGACAGGGGGCTTTGAAGCTTTCTTT
CDR3aa: CSVPSRTGGFEAFF

j_gene: TRBJ1-1
abundance: -
v_gene: TRBV20-1
d_gene: -
CDR3nt: TGCAGTGCAACACGGACGGGCCCAGAAGCTTTCTTT
CDR3aa: CSATRTGPEAFF

j_gene: TRBJ1-5
abundance: -
v_gene: TRBV10-3
d_gene: -
CDR3nt: TGTGCCATCAGTGTGGCAGCCGATAGCAATCAGCCCCAGCATTTT
CDR3aa: CAISVAADSNQPQHF

j_gene: TRBJ2-7
abundance: few
v_gene: TRBV29-1
d_gene: TRBD1
CDR3nt: TGCAGCGTTGCCGGGGACAGGGGGCCCTACGAGCAGTACTTC
CDR3aa: CSVAGDRGPYEQYF

j_gene: TRBJ1-1
abundance: -
v_gene: TRBV19
d_gene: -
CDR3nt: TGTGCCAGTAGTCGGGTTGGGAACACTGAAGCTTTCTTT
CDR3aa: CASSRVGNTEAFF

j_gene: TRBJ2-5
abundance: once
v_gene: TRBV20-1
d_gene: -
CDR3nt: TGCAGTGCTGGAAATTGGGACAAAGAGACCCAGTACTTC
CDR3aa: CSAGNWDKETQYF

j_gene: TRBJ2-7
abundance: few
v_gene: TRBV29-1
d_gene: TRBD1
CDR3nt: TGCAGCGTGGGACAGGGGGCCATCTACGAGCAGTACTTC
CDR3aa: CSVGQGAIYEQYF

j_gene: TRBJ2-1
abundance: -
v_gene: TRBV20-1
d_gene: -
CDR3nt: TGCAGTGCTAGAGATCAAGCTGAGCAGTTCTTC
CDR3aa: CSARDQAEQFF

j_gene: TRBJ2-1
abundance: -
v_gene: TRBV3-1
d_gene: TRBD2
CDR3nt: TGTGCCAGCAGCCTCCAGGGACTAGCGGGACGGGGTGAGCAGTTCTTC
CDR3aa: CASSLQGLAGRGEQFF

j_gene: TRBJ2-7
abundance: -
v_gene: TRBV20-1
d_gene: -
CDR3nt: TGCAGTGCTAGAGTACTTCCCCCAGCGTCCTACGAGCAGTACTTC
CDR3aa: CSARVLPPASYEQYF

j_gene: TRBJ2-6
abundance: -
v_gene: TRBV29-1
d_gene: TRBD1
CDR3nt: TGCAGCGTTGAAGAGAGTGGGGACAGGACGAATGACTCTGGGGCCAACGTCCTGACTTTC
CDR3aa: CSVEESGDRTNDSGANVLTF

j_gene: TRBJ1-5
abundance: -
v_gene: TRBV5-1
d_gene: TRBD1
CDR3nt: TGCGCCAGCAGCTCAACCGGGACAGAGCCCCAGCATTTT
CDR3aa: CASSSTGTEPQHF

j_gene: TRBJ2-4
abundance: -
v_gene: TRBV7-2
d_gene: TRBD2
CDR3nt: TGTGCCAGCAGCTTAGCGGGGAAAGCGGGAGAAAGCAAAAACATTCAGTACTTC
CDR3aa: CASSLAGKAGESKNIQYF

j_gene: TRBJ1-1
abundance: few
v_gene: TRBV7-9
d_gene: -
CDR3nt: TGTGCCAGCAGCCTCCCAGGGGACGAAGCTTTCTTT
CDR3aa: CASSLPGDEAFF

j_gene: TRBJ1-5
abundance: -
v_gene: TRBV7-8
d_gene: -
CDR3nt: TGTGCCAGCAGCTTATACGGGAATAGCAATCAGCCCCAGCATTTT
CDR3aa: CASSLYGNSNQPQHF

j_gene: TRBJ1-2
abundance: -
v_gene: TRBV12-3/TRBV12-4
d_gene: -
CDR3nt: TGTGCTAGCAGTCAAGCATCCGGTAACTATGGCTACACCTTC
CDR3aa: CASSQASGNYGYTF

j_gene: TRBJ2-6
abundance: -
v_gene: TRBV29-1
d_gene: TRBD1
CDR3nt: TGCAGCGTGGCTGGACAGGGGGCTTCCACCGTCCTGACTTTC
CDR3aa: CSVAGQGASTVLTF

j_gene: TRBJ2-7
abundance: few
v_gene: TRBV20-1
d_gene: -
CDR3nt: TGCAGTGCTAGAGATAAATGGCGTTCTACCTACGAGCAGTACTTC
CDR3aa: CSARDKWRSTYEQYF

j_gene: TRBJ2-7
abundance: -
v_gene: TRBV5-1
d_gene: TRBD1
CDR3nt: TGCGCCAGCAGCGGAAACAGGGGGCGCGGGACCTCCTACGAGCAGTACTTC
CDR3aa: CASSGNRGRGTSYEQYF

j_gene: TRBJ2-7
abundance: -
v_gene: TRBV28
d_gene: -
CDR3nt: TGTGCCAGCAGTTCTATAGGGCGGTCCCCCGAGCAGTACTTC
CDR3aa: CASSSIGRSPEQYF

j_gene: TRBJ2-7
abundance: -
v_gene: TRBV9
d_gene: TRBD2
CDR3nt: TGTACCAGCAGCGTAGGCCCCTGGCTAGCGGGAGAGTCCTACGAGCAGTACTTC
CDR3aa: CTSSVGPWLAGESYEQYF

j_gene: TRBJ2-1
abundance: -
v_gene: TRBV7-7
d_gene: TRBD2
CDR3nt: TGTGCTAGCAGCCTCAGACTAGCGGGAGTTGAGCAGTTCTTC
CDR3aa: CASSLRLAGVEQFF

j_gene: TRBJ1-5
abundance: -
v_gene: TRBV10-3
d_gene: -
CDR3nt: TGTGCCATCAGTGAAGGGGTGACAGGCGGCCCGTCAGCCCAGCATTTT
CDR3aa: CAISEGVTGGPSAQHF

j_gene: TRBJ2-7
abundance: -
v_gene: TRBV5-1
d_gene: -
CDR3nt: TGCGCCAGCAGAACCACCTACGAGCAGTACTTC
CDR3aa: CASRTTYEQYF

j_gene: TRBJ2-1
abundance: many
v_gene: TRBV29-1
d_gene: -
CDR3nt: TGCAGCGTTGGGGCCAAAAATGAGCAGTTCTTC
CDR3aa: CSVGAKNEQFF

j_gene: TRBJ2-1
abundance: once
v_gene: TRBV11-2
d_gene: -
CDR3nt: TGTGCCAGCAGCTTAGTCGGCGGGATGTCCTACAATGAGCAGTTCTTC
CDR3aa: CASSLVGGMSYNEQFF

j_gene: TRBJ1-4
abundance: -
v_gene: TRBV20-1
d_gene: TRBD1
CDR3nt: TGCAGTGCTAGACCTCGACAGGGCTTGGGTGAAGAACTGTTTTTT
CDR3aa: CSARPRQGLGEELFF

j_gene: TRBJ2-7
abundance: few
v_gene: TRBV6-5
d_gene: TRBD1
CDR3nt: TGTGCCAGCAGTTTCGGGGACAGGATATACGAGCAGTACTTC
CDR3aa: CASSFGDRIYEQYF

j_gene: TRBJ2-5
abundance: -
v_gene: TRBV10-1
d_gene: -
CDR3nt: TGCGCCAGCAGTGAAGGTGGCGGGGTCCTCGAGACCCAGTACTTC
CDR3aa: CASSEGGGVLETQYF

j_gene: TRBJ2-1
abundance: -
v_gene: TRBV13
d_gene: -
CDR3nt: TGTGCCAGCAGCTCCCAGCGACACAATGAGCAGTTCTTC
CDR3aa: CASSSQRHNEQFF

j_gene: TRBJ2-7
abundance: -
v_gene: TRBV12-3/TRBV12-4
d_gene: -
CDR3nt: TGTGCCAGCAGTTTAGGCAGGGGCCACTCCTACGAGCAGTACTTC
CDR3aa: CASSLGRGHSYEQYF

j_gene: TRBJ2-1
abundance: few
v_gene: TRBV24-1
d_gene: TRBD2
CDR3nt: TGTGCCACCAGTGACCCGAGCGGGAGAAGTCATGAGCAGTTCTTC
CDR3aa: CATSDPSGRSHEQFF

j_gene: TRBJ2-3
abundance: once
v_gene: TRBV24-1
d_gene: -
CDR3nt: TGTGCCACCAGTGACAGCGGGAGCACAGATACGCAGTATTTT
CDR3aa: CATSDSGSTDTQYF

j_gene: TRBJ2-3
abundance: -
v_gene: TRBV10-3
d_gene: TRBD1
CDR3nt: TGTGCCATCAGGAGACAGGGTCGTCAAGGAGATACGCAGTATTTT
CDR3aa: CAIRRQGRQGDTQYF

j_gene: TRBJ2-3
abundance: few
v_gene: TRBV20-1
d_gene: -
CDR3nt: TGCAGTGCTAGAGATCATGGGAGCTACACAGATACGCAGTATTTT
CDR3aa: CSARDHGSYTDTQYF

j_gene: TRBJ1-1
abundance: -
v_gene: TRBV7-2
d_gene: -
CDR3nt: TGTGCCAGCAGCTTAGATCCCAGCGGGCGAACTGAAGCTTTCTTT
CDR3aa: CASSLDPSGRTEAFF

j_gene: TRBJ2-1
abundance: few
v_gene: TRBV10-3
d_gene: TRBD2
CDR3nt: TGTGCCATCAGTGACTACGGACTAGCGGCGGGGGATGAGCAGTTCTTC
CDR3aa: CAISDYGLAAGDEQFF